The entry below describes one T cell receptor beta chain. The sample belongs to a study of OX40 agonist ivuxolimab in advanced cancers. Clones were sequenced by immunoSEQ multiplex PCR, and TCRdb holds only the in-frame ones, with some missing. In the table there are under 40,000 clones, roughly 90% of which are singletons. The CDR3 runs to 16 residues. Germline CDR1 and CDR2: GTSNPN and SVGIG (reference sequence). V dropped 1 base and J dropped 0 bases, with 15 bases sitting between them. The clonotype comes from an adult with an advanced solid tumor such as melanoma, head and neck, liver or kidney cancer. The chain recombines TRBV30 with TRBJ1-2; D call uncertain. Sequenced here: CD4+ or CD8+ T cells sorted from blood, sampled in a trial of the OX40 agonist ivuxolimab. The CDR3 loop reads CAWSEVPHLANYGYTF. CDR3 DNA: TGTGCCTGGAGTGAGGTCCCACACCTAGCTAACTATGGCTACACCTTC.